The entry below describes one T cell receptor (beta chain). TCRdb keeps only in-frame clones here, not all; method: immunoSEQ multiplex PCR. Of about 2 million clones in the sample, just under 95% were seen once. The data were obtained in a study of shared clonotypes between healthy human individuals. Germline V lookup: CDR1 SNHLY, CDR2 FYNNEI. This CDR3 comprises 15 residues. Trimming took 2 bases from V and 5 from J, leaving 15 bases between them. Selected positively for CCR7 and CD45RO-negative, naive CD8 cells excluded terminally differentiated effector memory CD45RA+ cells. Healthy HIV-negative adults without recent acute infections or vaccinations served as donors.

The chain employs TRBV2 and TRBJ2-5; D tentatively fits TRBD1 or TRBD2 (5 bases each). This TCR was recovered from a man aged 18 to 29 in good health. Sequencing was carried out using naive CD8+ T cells sorted from blood. CDR3 nucleotide sequence: TGTGCCAGCAGTGAACGTGGGGGAGACGGGGAGACCCAGTACTTC. Residues: CASSERGGDGETQYF.